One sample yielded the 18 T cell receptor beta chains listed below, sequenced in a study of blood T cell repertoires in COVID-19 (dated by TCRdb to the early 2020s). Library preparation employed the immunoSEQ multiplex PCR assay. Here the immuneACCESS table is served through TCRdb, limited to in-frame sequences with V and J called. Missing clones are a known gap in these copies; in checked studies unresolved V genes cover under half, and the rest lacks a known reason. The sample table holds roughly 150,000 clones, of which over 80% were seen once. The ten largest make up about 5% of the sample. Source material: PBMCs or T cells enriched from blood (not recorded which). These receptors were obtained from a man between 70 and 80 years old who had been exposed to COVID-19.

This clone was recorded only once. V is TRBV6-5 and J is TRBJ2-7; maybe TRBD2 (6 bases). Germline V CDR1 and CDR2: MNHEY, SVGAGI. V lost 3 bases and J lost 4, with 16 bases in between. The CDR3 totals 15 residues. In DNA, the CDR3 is TGTGCCAGCAGTTATCGAGGAGGGCCGTCTTACGAGCAGTACTTC. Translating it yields CASSYRGGPSYEQYF.

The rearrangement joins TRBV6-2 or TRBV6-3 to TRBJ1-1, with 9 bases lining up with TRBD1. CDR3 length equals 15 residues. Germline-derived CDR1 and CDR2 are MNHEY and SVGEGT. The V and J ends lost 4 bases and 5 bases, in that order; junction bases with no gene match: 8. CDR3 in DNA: TGTGCCAGCAGTTGGACAGGGGTAGGAGAAACTGAAGCTTTCTTT. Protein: CASSWTGVGETEAFF.

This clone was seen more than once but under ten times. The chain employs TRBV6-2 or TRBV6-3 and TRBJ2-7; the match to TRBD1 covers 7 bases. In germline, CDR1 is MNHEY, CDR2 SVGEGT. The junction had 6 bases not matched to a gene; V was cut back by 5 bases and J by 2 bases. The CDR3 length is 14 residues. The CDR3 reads CASSLFGTAYEQYF. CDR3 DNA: TGTGCCAGCAGTCTGTTCGGGACAGCCTACGAGCAGTACTTC.

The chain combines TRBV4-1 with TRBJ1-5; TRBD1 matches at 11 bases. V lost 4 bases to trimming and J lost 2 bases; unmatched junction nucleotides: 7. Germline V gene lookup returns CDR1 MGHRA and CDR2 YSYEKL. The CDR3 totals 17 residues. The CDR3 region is CASSPGTGGGGNQPQHF. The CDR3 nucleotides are TGCGCCAGCAGCCCCGGGACAGGGGGAGGGGGCAATCAGCCCCAGCATTTT.

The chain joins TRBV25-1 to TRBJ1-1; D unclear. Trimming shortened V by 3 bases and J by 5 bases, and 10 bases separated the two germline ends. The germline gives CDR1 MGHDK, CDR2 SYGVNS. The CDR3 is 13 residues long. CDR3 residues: CASSDPGGTEAFF. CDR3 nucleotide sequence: TGTGCCAGCAGTGATCCCGGAGGGACTGAAGCTTTCTTT. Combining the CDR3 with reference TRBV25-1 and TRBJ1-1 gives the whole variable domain EADIYQTPRYLVIGTGKKITLECSQTMGHDKMYWYQQDPGMELHLIHYSYGVNSTEKGDLSSESTVSRIRTEHFPLTLESARPSHTSQYLCASSDPGGTEAFFGQGTRLTVV.

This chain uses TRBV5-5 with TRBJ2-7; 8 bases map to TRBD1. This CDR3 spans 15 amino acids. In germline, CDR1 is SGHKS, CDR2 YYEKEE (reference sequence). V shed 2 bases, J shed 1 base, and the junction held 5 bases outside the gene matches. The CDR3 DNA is TGTGCCAGCAGCTTTACAGGGGGTGGGTCCTACGAGCAGTACTTC. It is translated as CASSFTGGGSYEQYF.

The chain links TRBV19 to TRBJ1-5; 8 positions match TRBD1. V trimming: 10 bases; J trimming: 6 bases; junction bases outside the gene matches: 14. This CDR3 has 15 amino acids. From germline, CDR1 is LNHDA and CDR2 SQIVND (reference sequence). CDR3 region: CATLSGTGNGQPQHF. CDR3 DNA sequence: TGTGCCACCCTTTCCGGGACAGGAAACGGTCAGCCCCAGCATTTT.

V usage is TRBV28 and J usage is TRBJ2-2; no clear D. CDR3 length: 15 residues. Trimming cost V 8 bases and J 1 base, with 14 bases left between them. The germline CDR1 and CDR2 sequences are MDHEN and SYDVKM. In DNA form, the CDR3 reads TGTGCCAGCTATCAGGCGCCCCTGAACACCGGGGAGCTGTTTTTT. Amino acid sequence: CASYQAPLNTGELFF.

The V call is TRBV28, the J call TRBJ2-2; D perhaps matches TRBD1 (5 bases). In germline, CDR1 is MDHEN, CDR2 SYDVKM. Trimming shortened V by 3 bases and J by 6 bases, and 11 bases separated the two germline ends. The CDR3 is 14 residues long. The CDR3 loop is CASSFQGRAGELFF. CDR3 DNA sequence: TGTGCCAGCAGTTTCCAGGGTAGGGCCGGGGAGCTGTTTTTT.

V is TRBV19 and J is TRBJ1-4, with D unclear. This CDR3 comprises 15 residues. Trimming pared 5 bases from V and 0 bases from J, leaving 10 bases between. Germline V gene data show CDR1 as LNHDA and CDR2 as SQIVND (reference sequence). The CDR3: CASSLESATNEKLFF. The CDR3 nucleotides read TGTGCCAGTAGTTTGGAGTCTGCAACTAATGAAAAACTGTTTTTT.

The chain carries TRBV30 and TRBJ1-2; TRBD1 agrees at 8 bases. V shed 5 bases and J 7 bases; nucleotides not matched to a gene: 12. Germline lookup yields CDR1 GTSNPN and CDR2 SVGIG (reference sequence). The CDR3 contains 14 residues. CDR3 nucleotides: TGTGCCTGGCTCCGCCCAGGGGGCAGGAGTGGCTACACCTTC. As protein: CAWLRPGGRSGYTF.

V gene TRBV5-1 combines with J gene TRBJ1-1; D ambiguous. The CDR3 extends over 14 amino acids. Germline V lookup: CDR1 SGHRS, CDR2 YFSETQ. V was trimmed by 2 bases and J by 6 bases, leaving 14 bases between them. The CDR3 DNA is TGCGCCAGCAGCTTCGTGGGGAATAGCGCTGAAGCTTTCTTT. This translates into CASSFVGNSAEAFF.

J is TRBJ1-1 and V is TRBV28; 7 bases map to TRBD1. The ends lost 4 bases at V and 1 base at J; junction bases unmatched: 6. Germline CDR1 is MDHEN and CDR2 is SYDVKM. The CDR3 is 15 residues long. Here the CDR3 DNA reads TGTGCCAGCAGTTCCTCCGGGACAGCGAACACTGAAGCTTTCTTT. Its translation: CASSSSGTANTEAFF.

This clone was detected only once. The CDR3 is CASSSGQGIYEQYF. Here the CDR3 DNA reads TGTGCCAGCAGCTCCGGACAGGGGATCTACGAGCAGTACTTC. The J gene is TRBJ2-7, the V gene TRBV7-2; TRBD1 aligns across 9 bases. Germline CDR1 SGHTA, CDR2 FQGNSA. The junction had 4 bases not matched to a gene; V was cut back by 4 bases and J by 3 bases. This CDR3 contains 14 residues.

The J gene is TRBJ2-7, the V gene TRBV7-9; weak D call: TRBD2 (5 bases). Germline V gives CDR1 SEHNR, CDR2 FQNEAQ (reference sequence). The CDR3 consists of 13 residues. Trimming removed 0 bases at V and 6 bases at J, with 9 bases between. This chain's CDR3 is CASSLARGSEQYF. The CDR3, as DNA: TGTGCCAGCAGCTTAGCGCGAGGGTCCGAGCAGTACTTC. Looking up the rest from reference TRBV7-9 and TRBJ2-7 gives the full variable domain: DTGVSQNPRHKITKRGQNVTFRCDPISEHNRLYWYRQTLGQGPEFLTYFQNEAQLEKSRLLSDRFSAERPKGSFSTLEIQRTEQGDSAMYLCASSLARGSEQYFGPGTRLTVT.

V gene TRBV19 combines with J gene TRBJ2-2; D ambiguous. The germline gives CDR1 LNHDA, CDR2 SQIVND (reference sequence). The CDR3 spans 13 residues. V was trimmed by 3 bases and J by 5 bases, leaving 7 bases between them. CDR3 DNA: TGTGCCAGTAGTATGCAGAGGACCGGGGAGCTGTTTTTT. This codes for CASSMQRTGELFF.

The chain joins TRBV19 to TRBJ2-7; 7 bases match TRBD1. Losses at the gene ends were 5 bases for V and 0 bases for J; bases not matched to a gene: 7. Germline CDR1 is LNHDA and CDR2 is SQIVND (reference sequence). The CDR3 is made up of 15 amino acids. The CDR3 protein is CASSPTGFSSYEQYF. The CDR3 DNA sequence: TGTGCCAGTAGTCCGACAGGGTTCAGCTCCTACGAGCAGTACTTC.

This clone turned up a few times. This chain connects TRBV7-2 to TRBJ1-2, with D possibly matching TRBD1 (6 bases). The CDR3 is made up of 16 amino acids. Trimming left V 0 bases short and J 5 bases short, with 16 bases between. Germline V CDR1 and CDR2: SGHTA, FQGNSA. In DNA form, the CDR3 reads TGTGCCAGCAGCTTAGCGCCCGGGGGGCCCGGATATGGCTACACCTTC. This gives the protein CASSLAPGGPGYGYTF. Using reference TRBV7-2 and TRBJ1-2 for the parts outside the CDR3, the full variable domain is GAGVSQSPSNKVTEKGKDVELRCDPISGHTALYWYRQSLGQGLEFLIYFQGNSAPDKSGLPSDRFSAERTGGSVSTLTIQRTQQEDSAVYLCASSLAPGGPGYGYTFGSGTRLTVV.